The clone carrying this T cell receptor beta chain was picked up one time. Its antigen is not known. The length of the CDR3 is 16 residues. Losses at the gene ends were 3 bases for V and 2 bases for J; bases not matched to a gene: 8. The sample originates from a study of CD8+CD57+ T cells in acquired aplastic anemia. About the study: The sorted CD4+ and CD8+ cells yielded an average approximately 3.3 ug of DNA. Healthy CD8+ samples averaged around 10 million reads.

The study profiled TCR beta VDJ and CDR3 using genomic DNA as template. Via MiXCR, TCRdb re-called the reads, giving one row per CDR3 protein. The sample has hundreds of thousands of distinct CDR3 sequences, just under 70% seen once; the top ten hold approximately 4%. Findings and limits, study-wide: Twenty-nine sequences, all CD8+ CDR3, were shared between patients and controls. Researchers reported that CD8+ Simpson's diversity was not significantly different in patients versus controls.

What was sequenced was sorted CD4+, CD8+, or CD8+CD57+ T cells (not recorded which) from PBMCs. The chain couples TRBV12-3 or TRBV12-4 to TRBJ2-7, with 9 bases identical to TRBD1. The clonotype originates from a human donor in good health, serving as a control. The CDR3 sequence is CASSFTPGQGTYEQYF. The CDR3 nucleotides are TGTGCCAGCAGTTTTACTCCGGGACAGGGTACCTACGAGCAGTACTTC.